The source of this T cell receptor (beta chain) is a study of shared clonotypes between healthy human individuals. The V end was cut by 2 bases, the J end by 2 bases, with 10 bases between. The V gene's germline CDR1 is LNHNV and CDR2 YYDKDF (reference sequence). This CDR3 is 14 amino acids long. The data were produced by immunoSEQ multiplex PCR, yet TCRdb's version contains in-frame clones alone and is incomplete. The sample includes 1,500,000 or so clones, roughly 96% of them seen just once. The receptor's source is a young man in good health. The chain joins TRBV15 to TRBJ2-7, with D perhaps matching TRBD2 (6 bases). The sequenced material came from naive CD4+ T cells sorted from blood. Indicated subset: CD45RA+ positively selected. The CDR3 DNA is TGTGCCACCAGCAGACAGGGAGGACCCTACGAGCAGTACTTC. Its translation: CATSRQGGPYEQYF.